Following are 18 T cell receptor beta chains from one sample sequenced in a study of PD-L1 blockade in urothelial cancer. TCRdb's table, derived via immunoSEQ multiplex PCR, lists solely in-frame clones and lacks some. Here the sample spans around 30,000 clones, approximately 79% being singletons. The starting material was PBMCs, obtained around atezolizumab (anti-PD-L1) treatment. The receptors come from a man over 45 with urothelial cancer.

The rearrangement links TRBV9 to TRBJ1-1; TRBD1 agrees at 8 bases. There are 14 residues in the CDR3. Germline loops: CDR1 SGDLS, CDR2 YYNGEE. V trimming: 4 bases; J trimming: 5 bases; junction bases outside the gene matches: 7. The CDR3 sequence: CASSPQGAQTEAFF. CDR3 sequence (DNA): TGTGCCAGCAGCCCTCAGGGGGCGCAGACTGAAGCTTTCTTT.

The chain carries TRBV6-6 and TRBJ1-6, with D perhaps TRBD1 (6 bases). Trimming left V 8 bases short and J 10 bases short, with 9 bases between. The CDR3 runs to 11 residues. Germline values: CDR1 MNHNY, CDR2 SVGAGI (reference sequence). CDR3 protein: CASGGTSPLHF. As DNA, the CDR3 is TGTGCCAGCGGGGGCACCTCACCCCTCCACTTT.

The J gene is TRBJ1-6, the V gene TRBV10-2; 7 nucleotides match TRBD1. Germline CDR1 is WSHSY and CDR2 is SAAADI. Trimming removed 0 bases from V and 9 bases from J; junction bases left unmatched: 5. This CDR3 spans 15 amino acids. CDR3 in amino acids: CASSESTGTGSPLHF. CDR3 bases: TGCGCCAGCAGTGAGTCGACAGGGACTGGTTCACCCCTCCACTTT.

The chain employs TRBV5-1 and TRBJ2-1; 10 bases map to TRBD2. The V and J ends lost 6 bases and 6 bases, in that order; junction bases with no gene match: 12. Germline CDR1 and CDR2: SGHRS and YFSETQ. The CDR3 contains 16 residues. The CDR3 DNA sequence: TGCGCCAGCAACTACAAAAGCGGGGGGGGTCTCAATGAGCAGTTCTTC. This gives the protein CASNYKSGGGLNEQFF.

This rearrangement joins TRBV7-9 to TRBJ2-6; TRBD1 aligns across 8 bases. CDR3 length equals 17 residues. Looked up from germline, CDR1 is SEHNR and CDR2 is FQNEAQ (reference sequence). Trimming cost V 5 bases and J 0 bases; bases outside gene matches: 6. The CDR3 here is CASSPGQGYSGANVLTF. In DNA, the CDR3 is TGTGCCAGCAGCCCCGGACAGGGTTACTCTGGGGCCAACGTCCTGACTTTC.

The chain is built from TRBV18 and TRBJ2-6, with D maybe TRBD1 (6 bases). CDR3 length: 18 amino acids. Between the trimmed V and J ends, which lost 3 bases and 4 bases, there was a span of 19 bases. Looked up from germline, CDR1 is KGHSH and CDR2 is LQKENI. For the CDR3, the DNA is TGTGCCAGCTCACCGCGAGACAGGTACAGTTCGGGGGCCAACGTCCTGACTTTC. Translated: CASSPRDRYSSGANVLTF.

The CDR3 here is CASSQDRQAIQFF. CDR3 sequence (DNA): TGTGCCAGCAGCCAAGATCGGCAGGCCATCCAGTTCTTC. This chain joins TRBV4-2 and TRBJ2-1; D is undetermined. Trimming left V 0 bases short and J 13 bases short, with 13 bases between. CDR1 is LGHNA, CDR2 YNFKEQ, per germline. This CDR3 has 13 amino acids.

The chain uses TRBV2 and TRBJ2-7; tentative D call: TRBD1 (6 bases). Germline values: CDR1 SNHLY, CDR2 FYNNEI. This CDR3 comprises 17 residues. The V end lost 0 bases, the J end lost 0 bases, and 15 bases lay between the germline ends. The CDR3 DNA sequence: TGTGCCAGCAGTGAAGCCACCTGGACAGTTAACTCCTACGAGCAGTACGTC. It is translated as CASSEATWTVNSYEQYV.

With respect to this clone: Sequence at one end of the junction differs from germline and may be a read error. The CDR3 nucleotides read TGTGCTAGCAGCTTAGGGCTAGCGGGGGGCAACAATGAGCAGTTCTTC. It specifies CASSLGLAGGNNEQFF. The rearrangement joins TRBV7-7 to TRBJ2-1; TRBD2 agrees at 11 bases. Germline assignment: CDR1 SSHAT and CDR2 FNYEAQ (reference sequence). CDR3 length: 16 residues.

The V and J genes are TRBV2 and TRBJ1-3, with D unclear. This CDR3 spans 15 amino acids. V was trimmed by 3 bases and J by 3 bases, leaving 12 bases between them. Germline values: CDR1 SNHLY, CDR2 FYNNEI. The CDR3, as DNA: TGTGCCAGCAGTGAGGCTCGGAGTTATGGAAACACCATATATTTT. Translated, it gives CASSEARSYGNTIYF. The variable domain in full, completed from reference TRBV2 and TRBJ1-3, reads EPEVTQTPSHQVTQMGQEVILRCVPISNHLYFYWYRQILGQKVEFLVSFYNNEISEKSEIFDDQFSVERPDGSNFTLKIRSTKLEDSAMYFCASSEARSYGNTIYFGEGSWLTVV.

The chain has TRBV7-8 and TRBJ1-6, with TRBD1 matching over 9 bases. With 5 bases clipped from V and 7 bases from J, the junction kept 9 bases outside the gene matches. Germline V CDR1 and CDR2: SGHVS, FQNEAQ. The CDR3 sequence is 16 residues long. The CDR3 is CASSPTGGRGNSPLHF. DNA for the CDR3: TGTGCCAGCAGCCCTACAGGGGGCAGGGGGAATTCACCCCTCCACTTT.

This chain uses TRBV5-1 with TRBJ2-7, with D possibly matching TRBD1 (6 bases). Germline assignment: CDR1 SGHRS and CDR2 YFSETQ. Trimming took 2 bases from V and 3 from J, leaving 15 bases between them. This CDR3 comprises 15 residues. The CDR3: CASSLSWDTNYEQYV. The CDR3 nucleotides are TGCGCCAGCAGCTTATCTTGGGACACCAACTACGAGCAGTACGTC.

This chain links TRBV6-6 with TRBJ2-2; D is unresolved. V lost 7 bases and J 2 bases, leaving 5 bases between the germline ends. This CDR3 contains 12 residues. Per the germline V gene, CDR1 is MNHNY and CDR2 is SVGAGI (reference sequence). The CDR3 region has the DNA TGTGCCAGCATACTAAACACCGGGGAGCTGTTTTTT. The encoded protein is CASILNTGELFF.

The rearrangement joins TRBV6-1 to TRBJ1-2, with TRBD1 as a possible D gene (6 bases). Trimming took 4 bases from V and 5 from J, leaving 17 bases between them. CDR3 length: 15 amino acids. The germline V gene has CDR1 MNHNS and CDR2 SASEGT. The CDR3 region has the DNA TGTGCCAGCAGTGGCCACAGGGTCCAGAGTTATGGCTACACCTTC. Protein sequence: CASSGHRVQSYGYTF.

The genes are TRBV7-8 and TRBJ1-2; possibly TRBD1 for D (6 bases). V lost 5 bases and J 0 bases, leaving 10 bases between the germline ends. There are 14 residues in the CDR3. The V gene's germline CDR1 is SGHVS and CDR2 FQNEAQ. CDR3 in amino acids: CASSRDTANYGYTF. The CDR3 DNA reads TGTGCCAGCAGCCGGGACACAGCTAACTATGGCTACACCTTC.

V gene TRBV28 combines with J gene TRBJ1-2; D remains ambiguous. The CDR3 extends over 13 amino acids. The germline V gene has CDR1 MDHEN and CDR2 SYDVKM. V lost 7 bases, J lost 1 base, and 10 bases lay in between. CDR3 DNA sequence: TGTGCCAGCACCGAGGAATATAACTATGGCTACACCTTC. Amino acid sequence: CASTEEYNYGYTF.

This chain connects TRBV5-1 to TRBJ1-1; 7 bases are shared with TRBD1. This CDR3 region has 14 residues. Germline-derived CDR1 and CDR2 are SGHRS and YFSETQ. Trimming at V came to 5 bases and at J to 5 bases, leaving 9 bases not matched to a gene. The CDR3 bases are TGCGCCAGCAGTAACCGACAGGGAGTTACTGAAGCTTTCTTT. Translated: CASSNRQGVTEAFF.

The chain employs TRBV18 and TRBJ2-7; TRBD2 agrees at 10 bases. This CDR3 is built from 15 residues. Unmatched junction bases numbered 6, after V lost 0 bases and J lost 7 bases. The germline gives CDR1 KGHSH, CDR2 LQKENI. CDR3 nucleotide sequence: TGTGCCAGCTCACCACCCCTAGCGGGAGTTCAGGAGCAGTACTTC. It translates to CASSPPLAGVQEQYF.